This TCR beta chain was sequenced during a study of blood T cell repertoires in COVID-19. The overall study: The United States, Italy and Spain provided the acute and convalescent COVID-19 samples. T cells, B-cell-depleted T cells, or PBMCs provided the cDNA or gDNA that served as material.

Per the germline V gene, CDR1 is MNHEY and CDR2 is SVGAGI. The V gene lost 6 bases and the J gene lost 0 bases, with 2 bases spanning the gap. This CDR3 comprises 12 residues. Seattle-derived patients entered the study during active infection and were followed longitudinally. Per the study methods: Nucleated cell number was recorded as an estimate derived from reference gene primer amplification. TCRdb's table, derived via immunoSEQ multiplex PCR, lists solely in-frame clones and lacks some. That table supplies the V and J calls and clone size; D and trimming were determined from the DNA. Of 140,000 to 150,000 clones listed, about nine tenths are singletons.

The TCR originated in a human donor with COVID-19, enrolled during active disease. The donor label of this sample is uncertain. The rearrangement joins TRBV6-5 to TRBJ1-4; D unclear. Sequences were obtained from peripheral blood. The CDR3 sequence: CASSSTNEKLFF. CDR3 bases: TGTGCCAGCAGCTCAACTAATGAAAAACTGTTTTTT.